These 21 T cell receptor beta chains were sequenced from one sample in a study of T cell repertoires in cytomegalovirus infection. One entry per CDR3 protein results from TCRdb running MiXCR on the reads. The sample records 600,000 to 800,000 distinct CDR3 sequences, approximately 24% being singletons. What was sequenced was CD8+ T cells from PBMCs. Source of these receptors: a human donor in good health (CMV status not recorded). Some clones in this sample may be carry-over from other donors' samples.

Many counts were recorded for this clonotype. CDR3 nucleotides: TGTGCCAGCAGATCGGGGTCCGGGGGCGAAGATTCACCCCTCCACTTT. Protein sequence: CASRSGSGGEDSPLHF. V is TRBV7-6 and J is TRBJ1-6, with D possibly being TRBD1 (6 bases). The CDR3 runs to 16 residues. V gave up 6 bases and J gave up 8 bases, with 20 bases separating them. CDR1 is SGHVS and CDR2 is FNYEAQ in the germline V gene.

This clonotype appeared many times. This chain uses TRBV7-9 with TRBJ1-2, with D hard to call. Germline-derived CDR1 and CDR2 are SEHNR and FQNEAQ (reference sequence). Trimming shortened V by 5 bases and J by 8 bases, and 18 bases separated the two germline ends. The CDR3 spans 14 residues. The CDR3 DNA follows: TGTGCCAGCAGCCGGACGGAACGGACTCAAGGCTACACCTTC. This gives the protein CASSRTERTQGYTF.

This clonotype was observed a few times. This chain's CDR3 is CASRPYRAGETQYF. Written as DNA, the CDR3 is TGTGCCAGCAGACCGTACAGGGCTGGGGAGACCCAGTACTTC. V gene TRBV28 combines with J gene TRBJ2-5; possibly TRBD1 for D (6 bases). There are 14 residues in the CDR3. The germline CDR1 and CDR2 sequences are MDHEN and SYDVKM. Trimming removed 6 bases from V and 5 bases from J, with 16 bases in between.

There are many counts of this clonotype. The chain is built from TRBV11-2 and TRBJ2-2; D is possibly TRBD2 (6 bases). V gave up 1 base and J gave up 7 bases, with 10 bases separating them. There are 14 residues in the CDR3. The germline V gene has CDR1 SGHAT and CDR2 FQNNGV. DNA for the CDR3: TGTGCCAGCAGCTTAGTGGAGGGGAACGGGGAGCTGTTTTTT. Translating it yields CASSLVEGNGELFF.

This clonotype was recorded a few times. The V and J genes are TRBV28 and TRBJ2-5; the match to TRBD1 covers 8 bases. V gave up 3 bases and J gave up 12 bases; unmatched junction bases: 6. The CDR3 sequence is 12 residues long. Germline loops: CDR1 MDHEN, CDR2 SYDVKM. The DNA of the CDR3 is TGTGCCAGCAGTTTCGGGACAGGCCCGAAGTACTTC. The encoded protein is CASSFGTGPKYF.

This clonotype was seen more than once but under ten times. In DNA form, the CDR3 reads TGTGCCAGCAGCTACACACTGAACACTGAAGCTTTCTTT. Translated, it gives CASSYTLNTEAFF. The chain carries TRBV7-3 and TRBJ1-1; D is unresolved. V was cut by 4 bases and J by 0 bases, with 6 bases left in between. This CDR3 spans 13 amino acids. Germline V gene lookup returns CDR1 SGHTA and CDR2 FQGTGA.

V is TRBV11-2 and J is TRBJ2-2, with D unresolved. V was shortened by 5 bases and J by 0 bases, with 13 bases between the two germline ends. The CDR3 has 16 amino acids. Germline CDR1 reads SGHAT; CDR2 reads FQNNGV. In DNA form, the CDR3 reads TGTGCCAGCAGCCCCGATGAGCCGACGAACACCGGGGAGCTGTTTTTT. It codes for CASSPDEPTNTGELFF.

This clonotype was recorded a few times. The chain employs TRBV27 and TRBJ2-5; maybe TRBD1 (5 bases). Trimming took off 2 bases at V and 3 bases at J, with 7 bases between the two ends. The germline CDR1 and CDR2 sequences are MNHEY and SMNVEV (reference sequence). The CDR3 totals 13 residues. Here the CDR3 DNA reads TGTGCCAGCAGTTTACAAGGGGAAGAGACCCAGTACTTC. It translates to CASSLQGEETQYF.

In this sample, this clonotype turned up a few times. The chain has TRBV7-2 and TRBJ2-5; D ambiguous. The CDR3 length is 16 residues. CDR1 and CDR2 from the germline V gene are SGHTA and FQGNSA. Trimming pared 1 base from V and 1 base from J, leaving 13 bases between. The CDR3 region has the DNA TGTGCCAGCAGCTTAGGTCTCCAGGCTTTCCAAGAGACCCAGTACTTC. It specifies CASSLGLQAFQETQYF.

The V and J genes are TRBV2 and TRBJ2-3; maybe TRBD2 (5 bases). Trimming took 7 bases from V and 2 from J, leaving 10 bases between them. This CDR3 is built from 13 residues. Germline lookup yields CDR1 SNHLY and CDR2 FYNNEI. The CDR3 nucleotides are TGTGCCAGCAAAGCGGAGACCACAGATACGCAGTATTTT. It translates to CASKAETTDTQYF.

This clonotype came up a few times. The chain has TRBV2 and TRBJ2-5, with TRBD1 identical over 7 bases. The CDR3 runs 14 residues. The J segment lost 5 bases and the V segment lost 5 bases, leaving 8 bases of the junction unmatched. The germline gives CDR1 SNHLY, CDR2 FYNNEI. The DNA of the CDR3 is TGTGCCAGCAGTAAGACAGGGTGGGGGGAGACCCAGTACTTC. This gives the protein CASSKTGWGETQYF.

This clonotype was observed a few times. The chain combines TRBV20-1 with TRBJ2-7; possible D gene TRBD1, 6 bases. The V end lost 2 bases, the J end lost 1 base, and 12 bases lay between the germline ends. The V gene's germline CDR1 is DFQATT and CDR2 SNEGSKA (reference sequence). The CDR3 contains 14 residues. The CDR3 DNA sequence: TGCAGTGCTAGAAAAGGGACAACGTCCTACGAGCAGTACGTC. Translating it yields CSARKGTTSYEQYV.

This clonotype turned up a few times. This chain uses TRBV29-1 with TRBJ2-3; D gene uncertain. The CDR3 has 11 residues. Germline lookup yields CDR1 SQVTM and CDR2 ANQGSEA. V gave up 2 bases and J gave up 4 bases, with 4 bases separating them. CDR3 in DNA: TGCAGCGTTGAAAGTCCAGATACGCAGTATTTT. Protein product: CSVESPDTQYF.

This clonotype came up many times. The chain has TRBV7-6 and TRBJ2-1, with 7 bases matching TRBD1. CDR1 is SGHVS, CDR2 FNYEAQ, per germline. CDR3 length equals 12 residues. V was pared by 5 bases and J by 9 bases, with 4 bases of the junction left unmatched. In DNA form, the CDR3 reads TGTGCCAGCAGCACAACAGGGGTTGAGCAGTTCTTC. It yields the protein CASSTTGVEQFF.

In DNA form, the CDR3 reads TGCGCCAGCAGCCAGGATGACAGGAGCTCCTACGAGCAGTACTTC. It encodes CASSQDDRSSYEQYF. The V and J genes are TRBV4-1 and TRBJ2-7, with D perhaps TRBD1 (6 bases). Germline-derived CDR1 and CDR2 are MGHRA and YSYEKL. Trimming stripped 3 bases from V and 0 bases from J, with 12 bases between. The CDR3 is 15 amino acids.

The chain recombines TRBV27 with TRBJ2-1; TRBD2 matches at 9 bases. Germline-derived CDR1 and CDR2 are MNHEY and SMNVEV (reference sequence). Trimming removed 3 bases from V and 3 bases from J; junction bases left unmatched: 6. The CDR3 contains 16 residues. CDR3 DNA sequence: TGTGCCAGCAGTTTGGCTAGCGGGGAGCTCTACAATGAGCAGTTCTTC. Translated, it gives CASSLASGELYNEQFF.

The chain recombines TRBV5-1 with TRBJ2-1; possibly TRBD1 for D (6 bases). Germline V gene sequence: CDR1 SGHRS, CDR2 YFSETQ. The CDR3 sequence is 17 residues long. Trimming cost V 0 bases and J 0 bases, with 13 bases left between them. Here the CDR3 DNA reads TGCGCCAGCAGCTTGGAAGTATGGGGACACTCCTACAATGAGCAGTTCTTC. It yields the protein CASSLEVWGHSYNEQFF.

This clonotype showed up many times. The chain is built from TRBV12-3 or TRBV12-4 and TRBJ2-3; weak D call: TRBD1 (5 bases). Trimming removed 6 bases from V and 1 base from J, with 11 bases in between. This CDR3 comprises 14 residues. As DNA, the CDR3 is TGTGCCAGCAGGACGCTAGGGGGCACAGATACGCAGTATTTT. It translates to CASRTLGGTDTQYF.

V gene TRBV20-1 combines with J gene TRBJ1-2; D call uncertain. This CDR3 has 16 amino acids. V was cut by 0 bases and J by 4 bases, with 18 bases left in between. CDR1 DFQATT and CDR2 SNEGSKA come from the germline V gene (reference sequence). The CDR3 spells CSARDLSSFKSYGYTF. For the CDR3, the DNA is TGCAGTGCTAGAGACCTATCCAGCTTCAAGAGCTATGGCTACACCTTC.

V is TRBV20-1 and J is TRBJ2-1, with TRBD1 identical over 8 bases. The CDR3 totals 16 residues. Per the germline V gene, CDR1 is DFQATT and CDR2 is SNEGSKA (reference sequence). The ends lost 2 bases at V and 4 bases at J; junction bases unmatched: 10. The chain's CDR3 is CSARRRTGQDYNEQFF. CDR3 DNA sequence: TGCAGTGCTAGAAGGAGGACGGGACAGGATTACAATGAGCAGTTCTTC.

This clonotype came up a few times. The chain employs TRBV12-3 or TRBV12-4 and TRBJ2-1; D gene ambiguous. This CDR3 comprises 15 residues. Trimming cost V 1 base and J 3 bases, with 10 bases left between them. This CDR3 reads CASSLGVQLYNEQFF. The CDR3 nucleotides are TGTGCCAGCAGTTTAGGAGTTCAACTCTACAATGAGCAGTTCTTC.